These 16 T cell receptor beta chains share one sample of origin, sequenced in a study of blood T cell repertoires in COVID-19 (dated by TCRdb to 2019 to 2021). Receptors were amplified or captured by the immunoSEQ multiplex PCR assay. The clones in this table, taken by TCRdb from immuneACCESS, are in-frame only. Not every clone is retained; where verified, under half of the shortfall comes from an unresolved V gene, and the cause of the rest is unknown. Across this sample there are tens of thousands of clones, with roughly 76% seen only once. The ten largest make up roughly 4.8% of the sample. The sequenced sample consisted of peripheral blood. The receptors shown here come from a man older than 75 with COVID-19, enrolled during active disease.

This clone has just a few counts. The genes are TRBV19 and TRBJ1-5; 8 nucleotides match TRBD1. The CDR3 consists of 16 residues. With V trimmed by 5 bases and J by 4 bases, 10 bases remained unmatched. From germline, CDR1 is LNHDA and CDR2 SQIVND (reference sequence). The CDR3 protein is CASSFRPGTGNQPQHF. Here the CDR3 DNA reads TGTGCCAGTAGTTTTAGGCCTGGGACAGGAAATCAGCCCCAGCATTTT.

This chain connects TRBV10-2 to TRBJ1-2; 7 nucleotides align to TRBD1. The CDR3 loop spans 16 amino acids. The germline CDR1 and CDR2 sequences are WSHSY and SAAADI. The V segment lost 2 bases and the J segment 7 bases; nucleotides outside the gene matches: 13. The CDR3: CASSEGGKGAPGGYTF. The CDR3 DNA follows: TGCGCCAGCAGTGAGGGGGGAAAGGGGGCGCCGGGTGGCTACACCTTC.

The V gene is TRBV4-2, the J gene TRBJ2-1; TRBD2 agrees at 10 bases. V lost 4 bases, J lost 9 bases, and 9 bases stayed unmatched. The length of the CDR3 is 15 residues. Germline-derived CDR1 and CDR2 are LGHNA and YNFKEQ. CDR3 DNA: TGTGCCAGCAGCCCCCCCAGCGGGGGGGCCGTTGAGCAGTTCTTC. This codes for CASSPPSGGAVEQFF.

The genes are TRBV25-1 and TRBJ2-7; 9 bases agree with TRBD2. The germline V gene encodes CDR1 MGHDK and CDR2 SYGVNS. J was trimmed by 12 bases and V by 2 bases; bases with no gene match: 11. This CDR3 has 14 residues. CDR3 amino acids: CASSEAGGASASYF. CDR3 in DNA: TGTGCCAGCAGTGAAGCGGGAGGGGCTAGCGCTTCGTACTTC.

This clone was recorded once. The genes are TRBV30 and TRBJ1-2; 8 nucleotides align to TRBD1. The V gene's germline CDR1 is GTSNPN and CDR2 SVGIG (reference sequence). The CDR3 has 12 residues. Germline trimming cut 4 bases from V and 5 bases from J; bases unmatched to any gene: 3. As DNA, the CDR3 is TGTGCCTGGAAAGACAGGGGTTATGGCTACACCTTC. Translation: CAWKDRGYGYTF. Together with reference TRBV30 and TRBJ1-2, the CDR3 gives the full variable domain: SQTIHQWPATLVQPVGSPLSLECTVEGTSNPNLYWYRQAAGRGLQLLFYSVGIGQISSEVPQNLSASRPQDRQFILSSKKLLLSDSGFYLCAWKDRGYGYTFGSGTRLTVV.

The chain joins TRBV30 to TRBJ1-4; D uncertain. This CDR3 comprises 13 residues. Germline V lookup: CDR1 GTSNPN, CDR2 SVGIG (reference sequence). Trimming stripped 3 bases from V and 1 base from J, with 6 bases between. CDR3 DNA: TGTGCCTGGAGCCTTAGAACTAATGAAAAACTGTTTTTT. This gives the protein CAWSLRTNEKLFF.

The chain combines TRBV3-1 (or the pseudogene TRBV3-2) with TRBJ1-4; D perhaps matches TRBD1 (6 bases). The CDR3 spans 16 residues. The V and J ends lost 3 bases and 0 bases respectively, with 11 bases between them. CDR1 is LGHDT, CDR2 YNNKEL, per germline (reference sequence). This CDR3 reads CASSQIGGATNEKLFF. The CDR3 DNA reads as TGTGCCAGCAGCCAGATAGGGGGGGCAACTAATGAAAAACTGTTTTTT.

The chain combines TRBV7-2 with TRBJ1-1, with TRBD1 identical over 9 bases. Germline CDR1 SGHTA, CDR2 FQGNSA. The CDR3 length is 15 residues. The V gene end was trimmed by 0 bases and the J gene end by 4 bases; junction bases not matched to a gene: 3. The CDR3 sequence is CASSLAPTGGTEAFF. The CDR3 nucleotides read TGTGCCAGCAGCTTAGCGCCGACAGGGGGCACTGAAGCTTTCTTT.

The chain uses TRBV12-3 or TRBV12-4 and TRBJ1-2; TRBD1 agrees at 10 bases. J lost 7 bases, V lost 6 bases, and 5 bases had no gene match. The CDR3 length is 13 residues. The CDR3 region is CASRTGGRSGYTF. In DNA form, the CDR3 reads TGTGCCAGCAGGACAGGGGGCAGGAGTGGCTACACCTTC.

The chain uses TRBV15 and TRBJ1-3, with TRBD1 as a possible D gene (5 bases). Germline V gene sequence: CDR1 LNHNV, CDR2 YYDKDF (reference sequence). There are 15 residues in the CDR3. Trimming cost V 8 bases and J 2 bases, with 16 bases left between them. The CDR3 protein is CATADSIIAGNTIYF. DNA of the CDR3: TGTGCCACCGCAGACAGCATTATTGCTGGAAACACCATATATTTT.

The CDR3 bases are TGTGCCAGCAGCCAAGTGGGGGAGGCCGGGGAGCTGTTTTTT. Amino acid sequence: CASSQVGEAGELFF. V is TRBV3-1 (or the pseudogene TRBV3-2) and J is TRBJ2-2; D possibly corresponds to TRBD2 (6 bases). CDR3 length: 14 amino acids. The germline V gene encodes CDR1 LGHDT and CDR2 YNNKEL (reference sequence). Trimming pared 1 base from V and 6 bases from J, leaving 9 bases between.

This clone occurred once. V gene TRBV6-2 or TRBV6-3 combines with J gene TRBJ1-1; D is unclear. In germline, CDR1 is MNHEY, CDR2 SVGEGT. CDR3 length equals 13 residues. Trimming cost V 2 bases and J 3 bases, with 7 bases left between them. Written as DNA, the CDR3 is TGTGCCAGCAGTTACACCGGGGACACTGAAGCTTTCTTT. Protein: CASSYTGDTEAFF.

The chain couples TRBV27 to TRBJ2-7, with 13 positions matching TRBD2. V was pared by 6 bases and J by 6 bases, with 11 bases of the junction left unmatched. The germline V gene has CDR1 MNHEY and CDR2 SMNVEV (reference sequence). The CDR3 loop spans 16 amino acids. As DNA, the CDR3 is TGTGCCAGCAGCCGACGACTAGCGGGAGGCCGGGGCGAGCAGTACTTC. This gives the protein CASSRRLAGGRGEQYF.

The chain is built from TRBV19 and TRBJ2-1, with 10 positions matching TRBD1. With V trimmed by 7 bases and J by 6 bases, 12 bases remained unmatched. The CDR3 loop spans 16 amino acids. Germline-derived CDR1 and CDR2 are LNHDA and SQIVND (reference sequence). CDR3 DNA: TGTGCCAGTAAATTGGGACCGGGACAGGGGTTCAATGAGCAGTTCTTC. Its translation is CASKLGPGQGFNEQFF.

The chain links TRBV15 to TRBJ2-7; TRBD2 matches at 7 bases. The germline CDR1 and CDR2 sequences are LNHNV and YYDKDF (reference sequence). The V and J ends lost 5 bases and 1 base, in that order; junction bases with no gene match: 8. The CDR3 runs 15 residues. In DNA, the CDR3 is TGTGCCACCAGCCGGGGGAGGGCGGGTTCCTACGAGCAGTACTTC. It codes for CATSRGRAGSYEQYF.

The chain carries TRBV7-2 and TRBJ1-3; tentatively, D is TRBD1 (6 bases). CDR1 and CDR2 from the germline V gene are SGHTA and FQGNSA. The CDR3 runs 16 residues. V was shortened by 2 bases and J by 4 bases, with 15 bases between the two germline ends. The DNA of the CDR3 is TGTGCCAGCAGCTTAAGGGGGGGGACGGGAGGAAACACCATATATTTT. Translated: CASSLRGGTGGNTIYF.